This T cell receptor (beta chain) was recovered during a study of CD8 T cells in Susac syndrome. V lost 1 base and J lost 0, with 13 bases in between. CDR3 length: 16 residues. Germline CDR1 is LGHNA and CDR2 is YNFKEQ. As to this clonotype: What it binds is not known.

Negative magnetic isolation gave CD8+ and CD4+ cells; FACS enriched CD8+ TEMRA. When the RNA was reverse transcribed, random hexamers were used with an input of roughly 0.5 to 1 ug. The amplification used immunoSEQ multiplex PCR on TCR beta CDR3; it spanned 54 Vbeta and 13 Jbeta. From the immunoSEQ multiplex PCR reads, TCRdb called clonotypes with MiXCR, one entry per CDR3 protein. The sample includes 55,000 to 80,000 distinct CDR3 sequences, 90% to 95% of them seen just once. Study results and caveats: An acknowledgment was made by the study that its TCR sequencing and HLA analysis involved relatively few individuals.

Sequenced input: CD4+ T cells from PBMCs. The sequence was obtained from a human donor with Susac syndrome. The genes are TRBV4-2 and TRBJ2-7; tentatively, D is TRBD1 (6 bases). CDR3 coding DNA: TGTGCCAGCAGCCAAGGTATCAGGGGAGTCTCCTACGAGCAGTACTTC. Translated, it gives CASSQGIRGVSYEQYF.